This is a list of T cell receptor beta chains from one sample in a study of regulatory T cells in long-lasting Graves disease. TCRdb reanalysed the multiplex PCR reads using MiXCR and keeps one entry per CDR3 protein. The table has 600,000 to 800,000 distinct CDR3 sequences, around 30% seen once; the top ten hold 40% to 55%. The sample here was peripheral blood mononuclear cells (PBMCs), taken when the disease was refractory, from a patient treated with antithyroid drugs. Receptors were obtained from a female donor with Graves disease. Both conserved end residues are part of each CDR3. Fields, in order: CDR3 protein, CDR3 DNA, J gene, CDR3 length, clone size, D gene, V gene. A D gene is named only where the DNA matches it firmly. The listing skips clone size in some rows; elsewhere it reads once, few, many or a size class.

cdr3_aa: CASSLRTGGPARGFAQHF
cdr3_nt: TGTGCCAGCAGTTTACGGACAGGGGGCCCTGCTAGGGGATTCGCCCAGCATTTT
j_call: TRBJ1-5
cdr3_length: 18
clone_size: .
d_call: TRBD1
v_call: TRBV12-3/TRBV12-4

cdr3_aa: CASYLPGTEAFF
cdr3_nt: TGTGCCTCCTACTTACCCGGGACAGAAGCTTTCTTT
j_call: TRBJ1-1
cdr3_length: 12
clone_size: .
d_call: .
v_call: TRBV6-1

cdr3_aa: CASNPHRAGNTIYF
cdr3_nt: TGTGCCAGCAACCCCCACAGGGCTGGAAACACCATATATTTT
j_call: TRBJ1-3
cdr3_length: 14
clone_size: .
d_call: .
v_call: TRBV28

cdr3_aa: CSAREEGGAGLNQPQHF
cdr3_nt: TGCAGTGCTAGAGAGGAGGGAGGGGCGGGCCTAAATCAGCCCCAGCATTTT
j_call: TRBJ1-5
cdr3_length: 17
clone_size: few
d_call: .
v_call: TRBV20-1

cdr3_aa: CASSRDSRNQPQHF
cdr3_nt: TGTGCCAGCAGTCGGGACAGTCGCAATCAGCCCCAGCATTTT
j_call: TRBJ1-5
cdr3_length: 14
clone_size: .
d_call: TRBD1
v_call: TRBV7-9

cdr3_aa: CASKVAGVSYEQYF
cdr3_nt: TGTGCCAGCAAAGTAGCGGGAGTTTCCTACGAGCAGTACTTC
j_call: TRBJ2-7
cdr3_length: 14
clone_size: .
d_call: TRBD2
v_call: TRBV11-2

cdr3_aa: CASSLDFTSGRKTQYF
cdr3_nt: TGTGCCAGCAGCTTAGATTTCACTAGCGGGAGAAAGACCCAGTACTTC
j_call: TRBJ2-5
cdr3_length: 16
clone_size: many
d_call: TRBD2
v_call: TRBV11-2

cdr3_aa: CSARDSGLSTYEQYF
cdr3_nt: TGCAGTGCTAGAGATTCGGGACTAAGTACCTACGAGCAGTACTTC
j_call: TRBJ2-7
cdr3_length: 15
clone_size: .
d_call: TRBD2
v_call: TRBV20-1

cdr3_aa: CASAYAGATGHGYTF
cdr3_nt: TGTGCCAGCGCATACGCGGGGGCTACGGGACATGGCTACACCTTC
j_call: TRBJ1-2
cdr3_length: 15
clone_size: many
d_call: .
v_call: TRBV12-3/TRBV12-4

cdr3_aa: CASSGGQVFNTEAFF
cdr3_nt: TGTGCCAGCTCGGGGGGCCAAGTTTTCAACACTGAAGCTTTCTTT
j_call: TRBJ1-1
cdr3_length: 15
clone_size: .
d_call: .
v_call: TRBV3-1

cdr3_aa: CSSTVQETQYF
cdr3_nt: TGCAGCAGTACGGTCCAAGAGACCCAGTACTTC
j_call: TRBJ2-5
cdr3_length: 11
clone_size: few
d_call: .
v_call: TRBV29-1

cdr3_aa: CASSLAQGLSNYEQYF
cdr3_nt: TGTGCCAGCAGCTTAGCGCAGGGGCTAAGCAACTACGAGCAGTACTTC
j_call: TRBJ2-7
cdr3_length: 16
clone_size: many
d_call: .
v_call: TRBV7-2

cdr3_aa: CATSEGREQYF
cdr3_nt: TGTGCCACCAGCGAGGGGCGCGAGCAGTACTTC
j_call: TRBJ2-7
cdr3_length: 11
clone_size: few
d_call: .
v_call: TRBV15

cdr3_aa: CASSSQGEYETQYF
cdr3_nt: TGTGCCAGCAGTTCACAGGGGGAGTACGAGACCCAGTACTTC
j_call: TRBJ2-5
cdr3_length: 14
clone_size: many
d_call: TRBD1
v_call: TRBV2

cdr3_aa: CASSDPARTEAFF
cdr3_nt: TGCGCCAGCAGTGACCCCGCGAGGACTGAAGCTTTCTTT
j_call: TRBJ1-1
cdr3_length: 13
clone_size: .
d_call: .
v_call: TRBV10-1

cdr3_aa: CAISVIPGPYGYTF
cdr3_nt: TGTGCCATCAGTGTGATCCCCGGACCCTATGGCTACACCTTC
j_call: TRBJ1-2
cdr3_length: 14
clone_size: many
d_call: .
v_call: TRBV10-3

cdr3_aa: CASRLTSGIIPYNEQFF
cdr3_nt: TGCGCCAGCAGGTTGACTAGCGGGATTATACCGTACAATGAGCAGTTCTTC
j_call: TRBJ2-1
cdr3_length: 17
clone_size: .
d_call: TRBD2
v_call: TRBV5-1

cdr3_aa: CASSDIRSSGNTIYF
cdr3_nt: TGTGCCAGCAGTGACATCCGGAGCTCTGGAAACACCATATATTTT
j_call: TRBJ1-3
cdr3_length: 15
clone_size: .
d_call: .
v_call: TRBV9

cdr3_aa: CSVAWGMNTEAFF
cdr3_nt: TGCAGCGTTGCTTGGGGGATGAACACTGAAGCTTTCTTT
j_call: TRBJ1-1
cdr3_length: 13
clone_size: .
d_call: .
v_call: TRBV29-1

cdr3_aa: CACTTATGLYGYTF
cdr3_nt: TGTGCCTGCACCACTGCGACAGGGCTCTATGGCTACACCTTC
j_call: TRBJ1-2
cdr3_length: 14
clone_size: .
d_call: TRBD1
v_call: TRBV30

cdr3_aa: CASSPNAYEQYF
cdr3_nt: TGTGCCAGCAGCCCCAACGCCTACGAGCAGTACTTC
j_call: TRBJ2-7
cdr3_length: 12
clone_size: .
d_call: .
v_call: TRBV7-6

cdr3_aa: CASLAATSYNEQFF
cdr3_nt: TGTGCCAGCCTAGCGGCTACCTCCTACAATGAGCAGTTCTTC
j_call: TRBJ2-1
cdr3_length: 14
clone_size: .
d_call: TRBD2
v_call: TRBV28

cdr3_aa: CASSLDQGQGHQPQHF
cdr3_nt: TGTGCCAGCAGCTTAGATCAAGGGCAGGGCCATCAGCCCCAGCATTTT
j_call: TRBJ1-5
cdr3_length: 16
clone_size: .
d_call: .
v_call: TRBV11-2

cdr3_aa: CASTRRPDYGYTF
cdr3_nt: TGTGCCAGCACGCGAAGGCCAGACTATGGCTACACCTTC
j_call: TRBJ1-2
cdr3_length: 13
clone_size: .
d_call: .
v_call: TRBV12-3/TRBV12-4

cdr3_aa: CASSTGGGVHGYTF
cdr3_nt: TGTGCCAGCAGCACCGGTGGGGGGGTGCATGGCTACACCTTC
j_call: TRBJ1-2
cdr3_length: 14
clone_size: .
d_call: .
v_call: TRBV7-2

cdr3_aa: CASITVPGQGWDSPLHF
cdr3_nt: TGTGCCAGCATCACTGTCCCTGGACAGGGCTGGGATTCACCCCTCCACTTT
j_call: TRBJ1-6
cdr3_length: 17
clone_size: .
d_call: TRBD1
v_call: TRBV7-2

cdr3_aa: CASMQEPNTEAFF
cdr3_nt: TGTGCCAGCATGCAGGAGCCTAACACTGAAGCTTTCTTT
j_call: TRBJ1-1
cdr3_length: 13
clone_size: few
d_call: .
v_call: TRBV25-1

cdr3_aa: CASSLQGSNTGELFF
cdr3_nt: TGTGCCAGCAGTTTACAGGGATCGAACACCGGGGAGCTGTTTTTT
j_call: TRBJ2-2
cdr3_length: 15
clone_size: many
d_call: .
v_call: TRBV12-3/TRBV12-4

cdr3_aa: CASSGTGATYEQYF
cdr3_nt: TGTGCCAGCAGTGGGACAGGGGCTACCTACGAGCAGTACTTC
j_call: TRBJ2-7
cdr3_length: 14
clone_size: .
d_call: TRBD1
v_call: TRBV25-1

cdr3_aa: CASSRTGSGHNQPQHF
cdr3_nt: TGTGCCAGCAGTAGGACAGGGTCAGGCCACAATCAGCCCCAGCATTTT
j_call: TRBJ1-5
cdr3_length: 16
clone_size: many
d_call: TRBD1
v_call: TRBV28

cdr3_aa: CASSEVLAGDLQETQYF
cdr3_nt: TGTGCCAGCAGTGAAGTACTAGCGGGAGACCTACAAGAGACCCAGTACTTC
j_call: TRBJ2-5
cdr3_length: 17
clone_size: many
d_call: TRBD2
v_call: TRBV2